The sequence of this TCR beta chain was determined in a study of post-analysis software for immune sequencing data. Study background: The patients showed relapsing-remitting, secondary progressive and progressive-relapsing multiple sclerosis courses. Whole-study findings and limits: Normalized Chao1 diversity was significantly reduced in patients versus controls. Same-batch samples co-clustered strongly by F measure.

The authors incorporated unique molecular identifiers into the TCR beta cDNA libraries. Yield was approximately 500,000 cDNA molecules from 1 to 10 million T cells. TCRdb itself ran the PCR reads through MiXCR, one entry per CDR3 protein. The repertoire holds roughly 400,000 distinct CDR3 sequences, roughly 38% seen once, with roughly 8.2% in the top ten. With regard to this clonotype: What it binds is unknown.

The TCR was taken from a girl aged 2-10 years with multiple sclerosis. The sample taken for sequencing was blood.

This CDR3 reads CASSLDRANEQYF. The DNA of the CDR3 is TGCGCCAGCAGCTTGGACAGAGCGAACGAGCAGTACTTC. The genes are TRBV5-1 and TRBJ2-7; D ambiguous. This CDR3 contains 13 residues. Germline V gives CDR1 SGHRS, CDR2 YFSETQ. The V end was cut by 0 bases, the J end by 5 bases, with 9 bases between.